One and the same sample provided the 12 T cell receptor beta chains below, sequenced in a study of metastatic and nonmetastatic thyroid tumors. TCRdb re-clonotyped the PCR reads via MiXCR. The top ten hold more than 3.5% of the sample, which has approximately 58,000 clones, approximately 22% seen once. Nobody among the patients had been given any treatment before thyroid surgery. Sequenced sample: blood. All receptors come from a female donor with papillary thyroid cancer or a benign thyroid nodule (not recorded which). Some clones in this sample may be carry-over from other donors' samples.

This clone was counted only a few times. This may be a read error, as it is one base from a much larger clone. The chain uses TRBV7-2 and TRBJ2-7, with D perhaps matching TRBD2 (5 bases). This CDR3 contains 15 residues. Trimming took off 7 bases at V and 4 bases at J, with 20 bases between the two ends. Germline V lookup: CDR1 SGHTA, CDR2 FQGNSA. The CDR3 sequence: CASTLGKAMTYEQYF. In nucleotides, the CDR3 is TGTGCCAGCACCCTCGGGAAAGCCATGACGTACGAGCAGTACTTC.

There are many counts of this clone. The rearrangement uses TRBV10-3 and TRBJ2-1; the D is unclear. The V and J ends lost 0 bases and 11 bases respectively, with 11 bases between them. Germline V gene sequence: CDR1 ENHRY, CDR2 SYGVKD. This CDR3 spans 13 amino acids. CDR3 residues: CAISESTPRQQFF. As DNA, the CDR3 is TGTGCCATCAGTGAGTCAACTCCTCGGCAGCAGTTCTTC.

With respect to this clone: This CDR3 fails to terminate in the conserved phenylalanine or tryptophan, so it likely reflects a read error. V and J are TRBV3-1 and TRBJ1-5; no clear D gene. Germline V gene sequence: CDR1 LGHDT, CDR2 YNNKEL (reference sequence). The length of the CDR3 is 13 residues. V shed 0 bases and J shed 9 bases, with 9 bases lying between them. Written as DNA, the CDR3 is TGTGCCAGCAGCCAAGACCGTTATCCGCCCCAGCATTTA. Protein product: CASSQDRYPPQHL.

The sample holds many counts of this clone. The chain links TRBV3-1 to TRBJ2-6, with D uncertain. This CDR3 is 15 amino acids long. V lost 4 bases, J lost 2 bases, and 9 bases lay in between. In germline, CDR1 is LGHDT, CDR2 YNNKEL (reference sequence). The CDR3 region is CASSRPVAGANVLTF. The CDR3 nucleotides are TGTGCCAGCAGCCGTCCGGTTGCTGGGGCCAACGTCCTGACTTTC. The entire variable domain, with the rest obtained from reference TRBV3-1 and TRBJ2-6, is as follows: DTAVSQTPKYLVTQMGNDKSIKCEQNLGHDTMYWYKQDSKKFLKIMFSYNNKELIINETVPNRFSPKSPDKAHLNLHINSLELGDSAVYFCASSRPVAGANVLTFGAGSRLTVL.

The chain couples TRBV19 to TRBJ1-1, with TRBD1 as a possible D gene (6 bases). Trimming pared 4 bases from V and 5 bases from J, leaving 14 bases between. Per germline, CDR1 LNHDA and CDR2 SQIVND (reference sequence). The length of the CDR3 is 14 residues. CDR3 nucleotide sequence: TGTGCCAGTAGTAACCCCCAGGGGAAAACTGAAGCTTTCTTT. Amino acids: CASSNPQGKTEAFF.

This clone occurred many times. The genes are TRBV7-8 and TRBJ2-2, with 8 nucleotides matching TRBD2. This CDR3 comprises 14 residues. The V and J ends lost 5 bases and 6 bases, in that order; junction bases with no gene match: 5. CDR1 is SGHVS, CDR2 FQNEAQ, per germline. The CDR3 protein is CASSQTSGPGELFF. The CDR3 DNA reads as TGTGCCAGCAGCCAAACTAGCGGCCCCGGGGAGCTGTTTTTT.

This clone was counted once. The junction departs from germline at one end; a sequencing error may be responsible. The rearrangement links TRBV20-1 to TRBJ1-5; no firm D call. Germline CDR1 reads DFQATT; CDR2 reads SNEGSKA (reference sequence). CDR3 size: 13 residues. CDR3 DNA sequence: TGTAGTGCTACTGTAGGCTTAGATCAGCCCCAGCATTTT. Its protein is CSATVGLDQPQHF.

This clone was counted at least ten times. The genes are TRBV18 and TRBJ2-1; 9 nucleotides align to TRBD2. Germline trimming cut 4 bases from V and 7 bases from J; bases unmatched to any gene: 11. This CDR3 region has 16 residues. Germline assignment: CDR1 KGHSH and CDR2 LQKENI. Here the CDR3 reads CASSLAGIAGVNEQFF. CDR3 in DNA: TGTGCCAGCTCACTAGCGGGGATAGCGGGAGTTAATGAGCAGTTCTTC.

This clone was counted at least ten times. This may come from a read error, since a much larger clone is one base off. The genes are TRBV4-1 and TRBJ2-7, with TRBD2 matching 15 bases. Looked up from germline, CDR1 is MGHRA and CDR2 is YSYEKL. The CDR3 runs to 16 residues. This CDR3 reads CVSSQMGLAGGYEQYF. For the CDR3, the DNA is TGCGTCAGCAGCCAAATGGGACTAGCGGGAGGATACGAGCAGTACTTC.

This clone appeared many times. The same CDR3 is also encoded by other DNA sequences in this sample. The genes are TRBV28 and TRBJ2-4; 7 bases are a match to TRBD1. This CDR3 has 16 residues. The V segment lost 6 bases and the J segment 4 bases; nucleotides outside the gene matches: 12. The germline gives CDR1 MDHEN, CDR2 SYDVKM. CDR3: CASRSASTGVKNIQYF. The DNA for the CDR3 is TGTGCCAGCAGATCCGCCAGTACAGGGGTTAAAAACATTCAGTACTTC. Filled out from reference TRBV28 and TRBJ2-4, the complete variable domain reads DVKVTQSSRYLVKRTGEKVFLECVQDMDHENMFWYRQDPGLGLRLIYFSYDVKMKEKGDIPEGYSVSREKKERFSLILESASTNQTSMYLCASRSASTGVKNIQYFGAGTRLSVL.

In its sample, this clone was seen many times. The chain is built from TRBV30 and TRBJ1-6; 7 nucleotides line up with TRBD1. V lost 2 bases, J lost 7 bases, and 8 bases stayed unmatched. There are 15 residues in the CDR3. CDR1 is GTSNPN, CDR2 SVGIG, per germline (reference sequence). In nucleotides, the CDR3 is TGTGCCTGGAGTCCAACCGGGACAGAGAATTCACCCCTCCACTTT. It specifies CAWSPTGTENSPLHF.

Ten or more counts support this clone. The chain links TRBV11-1 to TRBJ2-2; D may be TRBD1 (7 bases). The CDR3 loop spans 17 amino acids. Trimming took 5 bases from V and 6 from J, leaving 22 bases between them. The germline V gene encodes CDR1 SGHAT and CDR2 FQDESV (reference sequence). The CDR3 coding sequence is TGTGCCAGCAGCACCCTAGACAGGGAGGTTCATCCCGGGGAGCTGTTTTTT. Its translation is CASSTLDREVHPGELFF.